The next 13 T cell receptor beta chains were all read from a single sample in a study of blood T cell repertoires in COVID-19. Only in-frame clones appear in the TCRdb table, and some are missing; sequencing was by immunoSEQ multiplex PCR. The sample contains approximately 180,000 clones, around 90% of which appear only once. Sequencing input: peripheral blood. The receptors originated from a man aged 45-65 years with acute or convalescent COVID-19.

The chain carries TRBV6-5 and TRBJ1-2; TRBD1 agrees at 7 bases. The CDR3 is 12 residues long. Losses at the gene ends were 5 bases for V and 5 bases for J; bases not matched to a gene: 2. The V gene's germline CDR1 is MNHEY and CDR2 SVGAGI. CDR3: CASSTQGYGYTF. In DNA, the CDR3 is TGTGCCAGCAGTACACAGGGGTATGGCTACACCTTC.

For the CDR3, the DNA is TGTGCCAGCAGCTTAGTGACAGAGTCTGGAAACACCATATATTTT. As protein: CASSLVTESGNTIYF. V is TRBV7-2 and J is TRBJ1-3; possibly TRBD1 for D (5 bases). From germline, CDR1 is SGHTA and CDR2 FQGNSA. Trimming shortened V by 1 base and J by 1 base, and 8 bases separated the two germline ends. The CDR3 loop spans 15 amino acids.

This rearrangement joins TRBV15 to TRBJ1-2, with D unresolved. CDR1 is LNHNV and CDR2 is YYDKDF in the germline V gene (reference sequence). Between the trimmed V and J ends, which lost 1 base and 2 bases, there was a span of 5 bases. The CDR3 loop spans 13 amino acids. The CDR3 bases are TGTGCCACCAGCAGAGGCGGAAACTATGGCTACACCTTC. Its protein is CATSRGGNYGYTF. The full variable domain, with the rest looked up from reference TRBV15 and TRBJ1-2, is DAMVIQNPRYQVTQFGKPVTLSCSQTLNHNVMYWYQQKSSQAPKLLFHYYDKDFNNEADTPDNFQSRRPNTSFCFLDIRSPGLGDTAMYLCATSRGGNYGYTFGSGTRLTVV.

Here the CDR3 reads CASRLQGGNTEAFF. CDR3 sequence (DNA): TGTGCCAGCAGACTACAGGGCGGGAACACTGAAGCTTTCTTT. The chain couples TRBV6-5 to TRBJ1-1, with D perhaps matching TRBD1 (6 bases). Trimming removed 6 bases at V and 1 base at J, with 12 bases between. The CDR3 runs to 14 residues. Germline V gene lookup returns CDR1 MNHEY and CDR2 SVGAGI.

This clone was counted a few times. The chain combines TRBV1 with TRBJ2-7; TRBD2 is the table's D call and was not checked against the DNA. TRBV1 is reported as a pseudogene. The CDR3 covers 16 residues. The CDR3 region has the DNA TGCACCAGCAGCCAAGCTAGGACTAGCGGTTCCTACGAGCAGTACTTC. Translation gives CTSSQARTSGSYEQYF.

The chain carries TRBV27 and TRBJ2-1; D might be TRBD1 (6 bases). Looked up from germline, CDR1 is MNHEY and CDR2 is SMNVEV (reference sequence). This CDR3 has 12 amino acids. V dropped 2 bases and J dropped 7 bases, with 6 bases sitting between them. The CDR3 bases are TGTGCCAGCAGTTTAACAGGGAATGAGCAGTTCTTC. Protein sequence: CASSLTGNEQFF.

This chain connects TRBV5-1 to TRBJ1-6; 9 bases map to TRBD1. Germline-derived CDR1 and CDR2 are SGHRS and YFSETQ. The CDR3 sequence is 16 residues long. Losses at the gene ends were 2 bases for V and 7 bases for J; bases not matched to a gene: 7. The CDR3 here is CASSLIPGQGNSPLHF. DNA of the CDR3: TGCGCCAGCAGCTTAATTCCGGGACAGGGAAATTCACCCCTCCACTTT. The variable domain in full, with the rest retrieved from reference TRBV5-1 and TRBJ1-6, is KAGVTQTPRYLIKTRGQQVTLSCSPISGHRSVSWYQQTPGQGLQFLFEYFSETQRNKGNFPGRFSGRQFSNSRSEMNVSTLELGDSALYLCASSLIPGQGNSPLHFGNGTRLTVT.

This chain links TRBV27 with TRBJ1-2; D not resolved. From germline, CDR1 is MNHEY and CDR2 SMNVEV (reference sequence). The CDR3 is 15 residues long. Trimming left V 6 bases short and J 6 bases short, with 20 bases between. The CDR3 nucleotides are TGTGCCAGCAGCCCTCCCGGTATACCTTTAAATGGCTACACCTTC. Protein product: CASSPPGIPLNGYTF.

The CDR3 spells CASSWGWDSQETQYF. The DNA of the CDR3 is TGCGCCAGCAGCTGGGGTTGGGACAGTCAAGAGACCCAGTACTTC. This rearrangement joins TRBV5-1 to TRBJ2-5; 7 bases agree with TRBD1. In germline, CDR1 is SGHRS, CDR2 YFSETQ. The ends lost 3 bases at V and 2 bases at J; junction bases unmatched: 7. The CDR3 has 15 residues.

The chain has TRBV5-1 and TRBJ2-5, with D perhaps TRBD1 (5 bases). The CDR3 contains 14 residues. Trimming took off 0 bases at V and 5 bases at J, with 11 bases between the two ends. CDR1 and CDR2 (germline): SGHRS, YFSETQ. CDR3 loop: CASSLGTKRETQYF. CDR3 nucleotides: TGCGCCAGCAGCTTGGGGACAAAACGGGAGACCCAGTACTTC.

This chain links TRBV7-9 with TRBJ2-7; D may be TRBD1 (5 bases). CDR1 is SEHNR, CDR2 FQNEAQ, per germline (reference sequence). Trimming removed 1 base at V and 5 bases at J, with 9 bases between. This CDR3 is 13 amino acids long. The CDR3 loop is CASSLVAGNEQYV. CDR3 nucleotides: TGTGCCAGCAGCTTAGTCGCAGGGAACGAGCAGTACGTC.

The chain combines TRBV5-4 with TRBJ2-4, with 8 bases matching TRBD1. Germline CDR1 reads SGHNT; CDR2 reads YYREEE (reference sequence). The CDR3 has 15 amino acids. After removal of 4 bases from V and 2 bases from J, the junction contained 5 bases not matched to a gene. For the CDR3, the DNA is TGTGCCAGCAGCCCAGGACAGGGTTCCAAAAACATTCAGTACTTC. It is translated as CASSPGQGSKNIQYF.

The chain uses TRBV7-9 and TRBJ1-3, with 9 bases matching TRBD1. V gave up 5 bases and J gave up 4 bases; unmatched junction bases: 3. The CDR3 sequence is 14 residues long. Per the germline V gene, CDR1 is SEHNR and CDR2 is FQNEAQ (reference sequence). CDR3 nucleotides: TGTGCCAGCAGCATCGGACAGGGGGGAAACACCATATATTTT. Translation: CASSIGQGGNTIYF. Full variable domain (missing parts from reference TRBV7-9 and TRBJ1-3): DTGVSQNPRHKITKRGQNVTFRCDPISEHNRLYWYRQTLGQGPEFLTYFQNEAQLEKSRLLSDRFSAERPKGSFSTLEIQRTEQGDSAMYLCASSIGQGGNTIYFGEGSWLTVV.